The clone carrying this T cell receptor beta chain was seen many times. What it binds is unknown. This specimen comes from a study of T cells after yellow fever vaccination. Study-wide results and caveats: Clones that expanded after primary vaccination mostly reappeared after the booster (96% CD4, 88% CD8).

TCRdb re-called the 5' RACE reads with MiXCR, one entry per CDR3 protein. The table lists about 360,000 distinct CDR3 sequences, 6.2% of them singletons. This receptor was taken from a man aged 30 to 45 who received the YFV17D yellow fever vaccine. The sequences come from PBMCs, collected 5 days after the yellow fever booster vaccination.

CDR3 amino acids: CASSQTPRGEKLFF. The DNA for the CDR3 is TGTGCCAGCAGCCAGACACCGAGAGGAGAAAAACTGTTTTTT. The chain has TRBV3-1 and TRBJ1-4; D is ambiguous. V was shortened by 3 bases and J by 8 bases, with 13 bases between the two germline ends. Germline CDR1 and CDR2: LGHDT and YNNKEL (reference sequence). The CDR3 length is 14 residues.